A selection of T cell receptor beta chains follows, all from one sample in a study of blood T cell repertoires in COVID-19. TCRdb's table, derived via immunoSEQ multiplex PCR, lists solely in-frame clones and lacks some. The data show roughly 110,000 clones, approximately 80% seen once. Material: peripheral blood. All receptors derive from a woman between 55 and 75 years old with acute or convalescent COVID-19. CDR3s include the opening cysteine and the closing phenylalanine or tryptophan. D genes are given only for firm matches. Rows give clone size only sometimes, using once, few, many, or a class for an expanded clone.

. | TRBJ1-1 | . | TRBV10-3 | CAISESGRGRTEAFF | TGTGCCATCAGTGAGTCGGGCAGGGGTAGGACTGAAGCTTTCTTT
. | TRBJ1-3 | . | TRBV6-5 | CASDGGGNTIYF | TGTGCCAGTGACGGGGGTGGAAACACCATATATTTT
. | TRBJ1-5 | TRBD1 | TRBV7-8 | CASSAMTGGRNQPQHF | TGTGCCAGCAGCGCCATGACAGGGGGCAGGAATCAGCCCCAGCATTTT
. | TRBJ2-2 | TRBD2 | TRBV5-4 | CASSLVTSGGLTGELFF | TGTGCCAGCAGCTTGGTTACTAGCGGGGGCCTAACCGGGGAGCTGTTTTTT
few | TRBJ1-5 | TRBD1 | TRBV6-8 | CASSYWSPGGQPQHF | TGTGCCAGCAGTTACTGGTCGCCAGGGGGACAGCCCCAGCATTTT
. | TRBJ2-1 | . | TRBV5-4 | CASSSAGSDNEQFF | TGTGCCAGCAGCTCGGCCGGGAGCGACAATGAGCAGTTCTTC
. | TRBJ2-7 | TRBD2 | TRBV5-1 | CASSLTDLAGGRRYEQYF | TGCGCCAGCAGCTTAACTGACTTAGCGGGAGGGCGGAGATACGAGCAGTACTTC
. | TRBJ1-1 | . | TRBV3-1/TRBV3-2 | CASSQDAGMNTEAFF | TGTGCCAGCAGCCAAGATGCGGGAATGAACACTGAAGCTTTCTTT
. | TRBJ2-1 | . | TRBV10-1 | CASSSGRVYNEQFF | TGCGCCAGCAGTAGCGGGCGTGTCTACAATGAGCAGTTCTTC
few | TRBJ1-2 | TRBD1 | TRBV28 | CASGQVYGYTF | TGTGCCAGCGGACAGGTTTATGGCTACACCTTC
. | TRBJ1-3 | . | TRBV5-5 | CASNPRGSSGNTIYF | TGTGCCAGCAACCCCCGGGGGAGCTCTGGAAACACCATATATTTT
. | TRBJ2-2 | TRBD1 | TRBV5-1 | CASSSGQGDTGELFF | TGCGCCAGCAGCTCCGGACAGGGGGACACCGGGGAGCTGTTTTTT
. | TRBJ2-1 | . | TRBV29-1 | CSAFGGDNEQFF | TGCAGCGCCTTTGGAGGGGACAATGAGCAGTTCTTC
. | TRBJ1-4 | . | TRBV18 | CASSPESTNEKLFF | TGTGCCAGCTCACCGGAGTCAACTAATGAAAAACTGTTTTTT
. | TRBJ2-1 | . | TRBV18 | CASSPPSGVNEQFF | TGTGCCAGCTCACCACCCAGCGGTGTCAATGAGCAGTTCTTC
. | TRBJ1-1 | TRBD1 | TRBV7-9 | CASSSDRGFTEAFF | TGTGCCAGCAGCTCGGACAGGGGGTTCACTGAAGCTTTCTTT
. | TRBJ2-7 | . | TRBV9 | CASSTGHAATYEQYF | TGTGCCAGCAGCACTGGACACGCTGCTACCTACGAGCAGTACTTC
. | TRBJ2-1 | . | TRBV6-5 | CASSPSGGSYNEQFF | TGTGCCAGCAGCCCATCGGGGGGCAGCTACAATGAGCAGTTCTTC
. | TRBJ2-1 | . | TRBV2 | CASTGYNEQFF | TGTGCCAGCACAGGTTACAATGAGCAGTTCTTC
few | TRBJ2-2 | . | TRBV13 | CASSLNGNTGELFF | TGTGCCAGCAGCTTAAACGGGAACACCGGGGAGCTGTTTTTT
. | TRBJ1-6 | . | TRBV20-1 | CSASADNSNSPLHF | TGCAGTGCTAGTGCGGACAACAGCAATTCACCCCTCCACTTT
. | TRBJ2-7 | TRBD1 | TRBV5-1 | CASSLEKDRGRYEQYF | TGCGCCAGCAGCTTGGAGAAAGACAGGGGGCGGTACGAGCAGTACTTC
. | TRBJ1-1 | TRBD1 | TRBV18 | CASSLTTGANTEAFF | TGTGCCAGCTCCCTTACGACAGGGGCGAACACTGAAGCTTTCTTT
. | TRBJ1-1 | TRBD1 | TRBV5-1 | CASSNLVTGVAEAFF | TGCGCCAGCAGCAACTTGGTGACAGGGGTGGCTGAAGCTTTCTTT
once | TRBJ2-5 | TRBD2 | TRBV5-4 | CASSYRGGETQYF | TGTGCCAGCAGCTACCGCGGGGGGGAGACCCAGTACTTC
few | TRBJ1-3 | TRBD1 | TRBV2 | CASMAGGTSGNTIYF | TGTGCCAGCATGGCAGGGGGCACCTCTGGAAACACCATATATTTT
. | TRBJ2-7 | TRBD2 | TRBV12-5 | CASGLVPSGSVEQYF | TGTGCTAGTGGTTTGGTTCCTAGCGGGAGTGTCGAGCAGTACTTC
. | TRBJ2-1 | . | TRBV18 | CASSPINLLSNEQFF | TGTGCCAGCTCACCAATCAACTTACTCTCTAATGAGCAGTTCTTC